This T cell receptor (beta chain) was profiled in a study of blood T cell repertoires in COVID-19. Study-level background: Collection of acute and convalescent COVID-19 samples took place in the United States, Italy and Spain. PBMCs, B-cell-depleted T cells, or T cells provided the cDNA or gDNA that made up the material.

Germline assignment: CDR1 SNHLY and CDR2 FYNNEI. This CDR3 region has 14 residues. Unmatched junction bases numbered 7, after V lost 8 bases and J lost 2 bases. Study processing details: Amplification with reference gene primers provided the estimates of nucleated cell counts. Sequencing used immunoSEQ multiplex PCR; TCRdb keeps in-frame clones, though not all of them. The V and J calls and clone size come from that table; D and trimming were worked out from the DNA. Of approximately 300,000 clones listed, about 84% are singletons. This clone was seen more than once but under ten times. The sequencing input was peripheral blood. The V call is TRBV2, the J call TRBJ1-1; 8 bases fit TRBD1. The receptor was derived from a woman aged 45-60 years with acute or convalescent COVID-19. The CDR3 DNA sequence: TGTGCCAGCGATAAAACAGGGGGAAACACTGAAGCTTTCTTT. It is translated as CASDKTGGNTEAFF.